Listed below are T cell receptor beta chains from one sample, sequenced in a study of beta chain features in type 1 diabetes. Using immunoSEQ multiplex PCR, the repertoire was profiled, and TCRdb retains in-frame clones only, with some absent. The sample lists approximately 170,000 clones, 7.8% seen once, with about 0.9% in the top ten. Sequenced material: central memory CD4+ T cells from blood. These receptors all stem from a middle-aged woman with type 1 diabetes. Both conserved end residues are part of each CDR3. The D gene is left open where the match is weak. Clone size is not always given. Where it is, it says once, few, many or a class for expanded clones.

D gene	V gene	CDR3 length	J gene	clone size	CDR3 DNA	CDR3 protein
TRBD1	TRBV29-1	15	TRBJ2-7	few	TGCAGCGTTGAAGAAAGGGGGACAGGTTTCTACGAGCAGTACTTC	CSVEERGTGFYEQYF
TRBD2	TRBV4-1	17	TRBJ2-1	many	TGCGCCAGCAGCCACAGAAGCGGGAGTAGGTCCTACAATGAGCAGTTCTTC	CASSHRSGSRSYNEQFF
NA	TRBV4-3	14	TRBJ2-7	NA	TGCGCCAGCAGCCAAGATAGGGGGTCCGACGAGCAGTACTTC	CASSQDRGSDEQYF
NA	TRBV10-3	12	TRBJ1-1	NA	TGTGCCATCAGTGAAGGGAGGACTGAAGCTTTCTTT	CAISEGRTEAFF
NA	TRBV18	14	TRBJ2-3	few	TGTGCCAGCTCACCACCGTCTAGGGGGAATACGCAGTATTTT	CASSPPSRGNTQYF
TRBD1	TRBV7-2	15	TRBJ2-4	few	TGTGCCAGCAGCGTCTTCAGGGGGAATCAAAACATTCAGTACTTC	CASSVFRGNQNIQYF
TRBD2	TRBV6-6	15	TRBJ2-1	few	TGTGCCAGCAAACGGGCTAGCGGGGGACCCAATGAGCAGTTCTTC	CASKRASGGPNEQFF
NA	TRBV4-1	15	TRBJ1-2	few	TGCGCCAGCAGCCAAGATCCCCAGGGTGTCTATGGCTACACCTTC	CASSQDPQGVYGYTF
TRBD2	TRBV5-1	16	TRBJ2-5	few	TGCGCCAGCAGCTTGGGATTAGCGGGAGGGCAAGAGACCCAGTACTTC	CASSLGLAGGQETQYF
NA	TRBV9	14	TRBJ1-1	NA	TGTGCCAGCAGCGTTATACAGGGCAACACTGAAGCTTTCTTT	CASSVIQGNTEAFF
NA	TRBV9	12	TRBJ1-1	many	TGTGCCCGGACACATAGGAACACTGAAGCTTTCTTT	CARTHRNTEAFF